This entry lists 17 T cell receptor beta chains sequenced from one sample in a study of T cell repertoires in cytomegalovirus infection. TCRdb reprocessed the reads with MiXCR, giving one entry per CDR3 protein. The sample contains fewer than 130,000 distinct CDR3 sequences, roughly two fifths of which appear only once. These receptors have no known antigen. The specimen was CD8+ T cells from cultured PBMCs, collected from culture after CMV antigen stimulation. These receptors were collected from a human donor in good health (CMV status not recorded). Some clones in this sample may be carry-over from other donors' samples.

This clonotype was recorded a few times. The chain is built from TRBV4-1 and TRBJ2-1; 7 nucleotides align to TRBD2. The CDR3 runs 18 residues. Germline assignment: CDR1 MGHRA and CDR2 YSYEKL. J lost 0 bases, V lost 0 bases, and 8 bases had no gene match. The CDR3 is CASSQDKSSGYSYNEQFF. In DNA, the CDR3 is TGCGCCAGCAGCCAAGATAAATCTAGCGGATACTCCTACAATGAGCAGTTCTTC.

This clonotype was observed a handful of times. V is TRBV20-1 and J is TRBJ2-3; 10 nucleotides align to TRBD2. V shed 0 bases and J 6 bases; nucleotides not matched to a gene: 9. Germline-derived CDR1 and CDR2 are DFQATT and SNEGSKA (reference sequence). The CDR3 runs to 16 residues. CDR3 bases: TGCAGTGCTAGAGAAAGGCTAGCGGGGGATTGGGATACGCAGTATTTT. This gives the protein CSARERLAGDWDTQYF.

This clonotype was recorded only once. The chain couples TRBV7-2 to TRBJ2-7, with 11 bases aligning to TRBD1. V lost 1 base to trimming and J lost 6 bases; unmatched junction nucleotides: 8. The CDR3 loop spans 16 amino acids. The germline gives CDR1 SGHTA, CDR2 FQGNSA. CDR3 in DNA: TGTGCCAGCAGCTTAGGGATTGGGACAGGGGGAGGCGAGCAGTACTTC. It yields the protein CASSLGIGTGGGEQYF.

The CDR3 spells CASSQEGETQYF. The CDR3 DNA follows: TGCGCCAGCAGCCAAGAAGGAGAGACCCAGTACTTC. This rearrangement joins TRBV4-1 to TRBJ2-5; D unclear. The CDR3 is 12 amino acids. CDR1 is MGHRA, CDR2 YSYEKL, per germline. Trimming stripped 0 bases from V and 4 bases from J, with 3 bases between.

There are a few counts of this clonotype. The gene calls are TRBV7-2 and TRBJ2-7; 9 bases agree with TRBD2. CDR3 length equals 14 residues. Germline V gene sequence: CDR1 SGHTA, CDR2 FQGNSA. Losses at the gene ends were 6 bases for V and 2 bases for J; bases not matched to a gene: 5. The CDR3 region has the DNA TGTGCCAGCAGTAAAGCGGGGGGTACCTACGAGCAGTACTTC. Protein: CASSKAGGTYEQYF.

V usage is TRBV7-6 and J usage is TRBJ2-2; D is unclear. CDR3 size: 15 residues. V was cut by 0 bases and J by 7 bases, with 12 bases left in between. Germline V gene data show CDR1 as SGHVS and CDR2 as FNYEAQ. CDR3 in amino acids: CASSLALRAGGELFF. In nucleotides, the CDR3 is TGTGCCAGCAGCTTAGCGCTTCGGGCAGGCGGGGAGCTGTTTTTT.

This chain joins TRBV7-8 and TRBJ2-1; the D call may be TRBD1 or TRBD2 (5 bases each). V gave up 6 bases and J gave up 9 bases, with 21 bases separating them. The CDR3 is made up of 15 amino acids. CDR1 is SGHVS, CDR2 FQNEAQ, per germline. The chain's CDR3 is CASSPLTGTSFEQFF. The CDR3 nucleotides read TGTGCCAGCAGTCCCTTGACCGGGACGTCCTTTGAGCAGTTCTTC. The full variable domain, its missing parts supplied by reference TRBV7-8 and TRBJ2-1, is GAGVSQSPRYKVAKRGQDVALRCDPISGHVSLFWYQQALGQGPEFLTYFQNEAQLDKSGLPSDRFFAERPEGSVSTLKIQRTQQEDSAVYLCASSPLTGTSFEQFFGPGTRLTVL.

This clonotype appeared a few times. The gene calls are TRBV20-1 and TRBJ1-1; 10 nucleotides match TRBD1. Germline assignment: CDR1 DFQATT and CDR2 SNEGSKA (reference sequence). Trimming cost V 4 bases and J 6 bases; bases outside gene matches: 8. The CDR3 sequence is 14 residues long. The CDR3 sequence: CSATRQGAWAEAFF. The CDR3 DNA reads TGCAGTGCTACAAGACAGGGGGCCTGGGCTGAAGCTTTCTTT.

This clonotype was detected only a few times. V and J are TRBV7-9 and TRBJ1-1, with a weak D call TRBD1 (6 bases). The CDR3 sequence is 14 residues long. Deletions cut 1 base from V and 6 bases from J, with 12 bases between. Per germline, CDR1 SEHNR and CDR2 FQNEAQ (reference sequence). Here the CDR3 DNA reads TGTGCCAGCAGCTTAGTGGGGGGGCAAGCTGAAGCTTTCTTT. Residues: CASSLVGGQAEAFF.

Only a few counts were recorded for this clonotype. The DNA for the CDR3 is TGCAGTGCTAGACCAATACTAGACGCGGCGCAGTATTTT. Its translation: CSARPILDAAQYF. V and J are TRBV20-1 and TRBJ2-3, with TRBD2 as a possible D gene (5 bases). Trimming took off 2 bases at V and 10 bases at J, with 16 bases between the two ends. Germline V CDR1 and CDR2: DFQATT, SNEGSKA (reference sequence). This CDR3 is 13 amino acids long.

The CDR3: CASSPTGALGNQPQHF. The CDR3 nucleotides read TGTGCCAGCAGCCCTACGGGGGCATTGGGCAATCAGCCCCAGCATTTT. This chain links TRBV7-9 with TRBJ1-5; perhaps TRBD1 as D (6 bases). The V end was cut by 5 bases, the J end by 2 bases, with 16 bases between. Looked up from germline, CDR1 is SEHNR and CDR2 is FQNEAQ (reference sequence). The CDR3 is made up of 16 amino acids.

The V call is TRBV20-1, the J call TRBJ2-1; 10 bases fit TRBD2. CDR1 is DFQATT and CDR2 is SNEGSKA in the germline V gene (reference sequence). The CDR3 loop spans 15 amino acids. V was clipped by 6 bases and J by 7 bases; unmatched bases: 12. CDR3 sequence: CSALTAQAGGNEQFF. CDR3 nucleotides: TGCAGTGCGCTAACAGCCCAAGCGGGGGGGAATGAGCAGTTCTTC.

This clonotype was detected a few times. The V call is TRBV6-1, the J call TRBJ1-5, with TRBD1 identical over 11 bases. Germline CDR1 and CDR2: MNHNS and SASEGT. This CDR3 comprises 16 residues. Trimming took 2 bases from V and 3 from J; bases not matched to a gene: 3. Here the CDR3 reads CASSERDRGYNQPQHF. The CDR3 DNA reads TGTGCCAGCAGTGAACGGGACAGGGGGTACAATCAGCCCCAGCATTTT.

The chain combines TRBV7-2 with TRBJ1-5; perhaps TRBD1 as D (5 bases). The CDR3 spans 15 residues. Germline lookup yields CDR1 SGHTA and CDR2 FQGNSA. With 4 bases removed from V and 7 bases from J, the gap between germline ends came to 17 bases. Here the CDR3 DNA reads TGTGCCAGCAGCTCGGGACCAGGGCAAGAACAGCCCCAGCATTTT. Protein product: CASSSGPGQEQPQHF.

The chain uses TRBV12-3 or TRBV12-4 and TRBJ2-2; tentatively, D is TRBD2 (6 bases). Trimming stripped 3 bases from V and 3 bases from J, with 11 bases between. CDR3 length: 15 amino acids. This CDR3 is CASSFGAGYTGELFF. The CDR3 bases are TGTGCCAGCAGTTTTGGGGCGGGGTACACCGGGGAGCTGTTTTTT.

In nucleotides, the CDR3 is TGTGCCAGCAGCCGCAACTTGGGGGTCCACGAGCAGTACTTC. This codes for CASSRNLGVHEQYF. The chain has TRBV12-3 or TRBV12-4 and TRBJ2-7; either TRBD1 or TRBD2 may supply D (5 bases each). V was pared by 6 bases and J by 5 bases, with 17 bases between. The CDR3 sequence is 14 residues long.

V usage is TRBV4-3 and J usage is TRBJ2-1, with D hard to call. V was pared by 2 bases and J by 6 bases, with 11 bases between. Germline V gene lookup returns CDR1 LGHNA and CDR2 YSLEER. This CDR3 spans 14 amino acids. CDR3 residues: CASSQSLASNEQFF. DNA for the CDR3: TGCGCCAGCAGCCAAAGTTTAGCATCCAATGAGCAGTTCTTC.